The TCR beta chain under discussion was sequenced for a study of CD8+CD57+ T cells in acquired aplastic anemia. At the level of the study: Each DNA sample taken from sorted CD4+ and CD8+ cells came to approximately 3.3 ug on average. Study-level findings and limits: There were fewer than 35 CD8+ CDR3 sequences that occurred in both patients and controls. Simpson's diversity of CD8+ cells was not significantly different in patients compared with controls.

CDR1 and CDR2 (germline): SGHTA, FQGNSA. CDR3 length: 14 amino acids. V was trimmed by 3 bases and J by 0 bases, leaving 9 bases between them. Investigators profiled TCR beta VDJ and CDR3 from genomic DNA template. TCRdb called the reads again in MiXCR, with one record for every CDR3 protein. Seen here are 35,000 to 50,000 distinct CDR3 sequences, about 65% observed once, and the top ten hold about 22%. In regard to this clonotype: Its antigen is currently unknown.

The origin of this receptor is a human donor in good health, serving as a control. The chain combines TRBV7-2 with TRBJ2-7; D is unresolved. Sample: sorted CD4+, CD8+, or CD8+CD57+ T cells (not recorded which) from PBMCs. CDR3 in DNA: TGTGCCAGCAGCTTTTCCGAAAACTCCTACGAGCAGTACTTC. Amino acid sequence: CASSFSENSYEQYF. Full variable domain (missing parts from reference TRBV7-2 and TRBJ2-7): GAGVSQSPSNKVTEKGKDVELRCDPISGHTALYWYRQSLGQGLEFLIYFQGNSAPDKSGLPSDRFSAERTGGSVSTLTIQRTQQEDSAVYLCASSFSENSYEQYFGPGTRLTVT.